This T cell receptor beta chain was retrieved from a study of response to subunit inactivated influenza vaccine. This clonotype was seen more than once but under ten times. The antigen is not known. A junction end diverges from the germline sequence, so it may reflect a read error. Study-wide results and caveats: Authors suggested that a seasonal influenza vaccination recruits few new T cells each time.

From germline, CDR1 is SGHRS and CDR2 YFSETQ. CDR3 length: 15 residues. A single record per CDR3 protein comes from TCRdb applying MiXCR to the RT-PCR reads. Here the sample spans some 600,000 distinct CDR3 sequences, about 15% being singletons. The receptor comes from a man over 45 who received an inactivated influenza vaccine. This chain links TRBV5-1 with TRBJ1-6; 7 positions agree with TRBD1. The source material was PBMCs from blood, sampled 14 days before vaccination. This chain's CDR3 is CASILGQSYNSPLHF. The CDR3 bases are TGCGCCAGCATCTTGGGACAGAGCTATAATTCACCCCTCCACTTT.